The present entry profiles one T cell receptor beta chain with its context. The antigen is unknown. TCRdb re-analysed the RT-PCR reads in MiXCR, keeping a single row per CDR3 protein. Of about 500,000 distinct CDR3 sequences detected, around 13% appear once; the ten largest clones hold about an eighth. This CDR3 has 14 residues. The V end lost 4 bases, the J end lost 6 bases, and 15 bases lay between the germline ends. The sample originates from a study of response to subunit inactivated influenza vaccine. Overall study findings and caveats: Authors suggested that a seasonal influenza vaccination recruits few new T cells each time.

The sample was PBMCs from blood, taken about 6 weeks after vaccination. The TCR comes from a man aged 50-59 years who received an inactivated influenza vaccine. The chain combines TRBV12-3 or TRBV12-4 with TRBJ1-1, with D possibly matching TRBD1 (5 bases). This CDR3 is CASSSGPGHAEAFF. CDR3 coding DNA: TGTGCCAGCAGTTCCGGGCCAGGGCACGCTGAAGCTTTCTTT.